One sample yielded the 9 T cell receptor beta chains listed below, sequenced in a study of T cells expressing NK-cell markers. TCRdb reprocessed the 5' RACE reads; each CDR3 protein has one entry and no DNA is given. This listing includes 550,000 to 600,000 distinct CDR3 sequences. What was sequenced was blood T cells: a sorted CD56 or NKG2C T cell subset, CD4+ or CD8+ T cells, or bulk PBMC T cells (not recorded which). These receptors were collected from a young man in good health.

The chain employs TRBV12-3 or TRBV12-4 and TRBJ2-1; the TCRdb call, TRBD2, lacks DNA for checking. This CDR3 comprises 15 residues. This CDR3 reads CASSFRREGRGEQFF.

The chain is built from TRBV19 and TRBJ1-3; TCRdb designates TRBD1, a call that cannot be tested without DNA. The CDR3 totals 14 residues. Germline CDR1 is LNHDA and CDR2 is SQIVND (reference sequence). CDR3 amino acids: CASITGPSGNTIYF.

The chain employs TRBV10-3 and TRBJ2-7; absent DNA, TCRdb's TRBD2 call cannot be checked. The CDR3 sequence is 14 residues long. Germline CDR1 is ENHRY and CDR2 is SYGVKD. The CDR3 loop is CAISAEISGYEQYF.

V and J are TRBV7-2 and TRBJ2-1; absent DNA, TCRdb's TRBD1 call cannot be checked. The CDR3 runs to 17 residues. Germline V gene sequence: CDR1 SGHTA, CDR2 FQGNSA. The CDR3 here is CASSSLGGLTSYNEQFF.

V and J are TRBV29-1 and TRBJ2-3; the D call from TCRdb, TRBD1, cannot be confirmed without DNA. CDR3 length: 15 amino acids. The germline CDR1 and CDR2 sequences are SQVTM and ANQGSEA. The CDR3: CSGALDRSSTDTQYF.

The chain combines TRBV12-3 or TRBV12-4 with TRBJ2-3; the TCRdb call, TRBD2, lacks DNA for checking. The CDR3 loop spans 14 amino acids. CDR3 in amino acids: CASGQREGRNTQYF.

The chain is built from TRBV6-5 and TRBJ2-5; TCRdb's assignment of TRBD2 cannot be checked, as there is no DNA. The CDR3 extends over 15 amino acids. The germline V gene has CDR1 MNHEY and CDR2 SVGAGI. The CDR3 protein is CASSYSLAGRETQYF.

V and J are TRBV29-1 and TRBJ2-3; TCRdb lists TRBD1, though no DNA is available to test this call. This CDR3 spans 12 amino acids. The germline CDR1 and CDR2 sequences are SQVTM and ANQGSEA. This CDR3 reads CSDRGQTDTQYF.

The genes are TRBV5-1 and TRBJ2-1; TCRdb returns TRBD2, unconfirmable since there is no DNA. The CDR3 sequence is 19 residues long. Germline CDR1 and CDR2: SGHRS and YFSETQ. The CDR3 sequence is CASSLAYRLAGSSYNEQFF.